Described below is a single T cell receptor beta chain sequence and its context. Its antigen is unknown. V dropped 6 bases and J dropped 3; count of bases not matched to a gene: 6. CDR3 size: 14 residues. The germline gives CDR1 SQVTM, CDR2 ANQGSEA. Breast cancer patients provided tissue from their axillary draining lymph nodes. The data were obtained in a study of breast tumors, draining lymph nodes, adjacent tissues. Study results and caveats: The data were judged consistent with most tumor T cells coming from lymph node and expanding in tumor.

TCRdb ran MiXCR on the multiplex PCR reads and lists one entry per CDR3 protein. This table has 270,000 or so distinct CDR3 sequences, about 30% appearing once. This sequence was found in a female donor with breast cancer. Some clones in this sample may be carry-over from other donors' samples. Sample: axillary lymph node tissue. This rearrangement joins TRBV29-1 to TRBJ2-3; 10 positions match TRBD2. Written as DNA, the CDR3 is TGCAGCGTAAACCCTAGCGGGAGAACAGATACGCAGTATTTT. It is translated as CSVNPSGRTDTQYF.